The next 9 T cell receptor beta chains were all read from a single sample in a study of blood T cells in healthy people across ages. A J-beta primer mix and a sample-barcoded 5' primer were used in a second PCR of about 7 to 12 cycles. TCRdb re-analysed the 5' RACE reads in MiXCR, keeping a single row per CDR3 protein. The sample includes some 900,000 distinct CDR3 sequences, under 30% of them seen just once. The sequencing sample was made of blood. Receptor source: a woman over 75 in good health.

The table lists this clonotype with many counts. The limits of the CDR3 on the DNA are not certain, so only TCRdb's listed CDR3 is given. This CDR3 is CISVSEAYRRDRVYEQYF. The gene calls are TRBV7-5 and TRBJ2-7; TRBD1 reflects the table's D call only, with no check against the DNA. TRBV7-5 is labeled a pseudogene. The CDR3 has 18 residues if both end residues are counted.

This clonotype was seen only a few times. The gene calls are TRBV7-2 and TRBJ1-2; D ambiguous. Germline assignment: CDR1 SGHTA and CDR2 FQGNSA. V was cut by 5 bases and J by 8 bases, with 18 bases left in between. The length of the CDR3 is 14 residues. The CDR3 DNA sequence: TGTGCCAGCAGCGACTACATCAACTCCTACGGCTACACCTTC. Translating gives CASSDYINSYGYTF.

CDR3 residues: CASRPGQGSPSYNEQFF. DNA for the CDR3: TGTGCCAGCAGGCCGGGACAGGGGTCCCCATCCTACAATGAGCAGTTCTTC. V and J are TRBV6-2 or TRBV6-3 and TRBJ2-1, with TRBD1 identical over 10 bases. The CDR3 is 17 residues long. Per the germline V gene, CDR1 is MNHEY and CDR2 is SVGEGT. The V segment lost 6 bases and the J segment 1 base; nucleotides outside the gene matches: 9.

This clonotype was found many times. A single base separates this from a much larger clone, so it may be a read error. The chain couples TRBV27 to TRBJ1-6; the D is unclear. Germline V CDR1 and CDR2: MNHEY, SMNVEV (reference sequence). The CDR3 contains 15 residues. CDR3 in DNA: TGTGCCAGCAGCCCGTGGAGCTCCTATAATTCACCCCCCCACTTT. Protein: CASSPWSSYNSPPHF.

This clonotype was counted many times. The V and J genes are TRBV10-3 and TRBJ2-2; 7 bases match TRBD1. Trimming at V came to 6 bases and at J to 5 bases, leaving 6 bases not matched to a gene. This CDR3 has 14 residues. In germline, CDR1 is ENHRY, CDR2 SYGVKD. CDR3 residues: CAISRDSRTGELFF. In DNA, the CDR3 is TGTGCCATCAGCCGGGACAGTCGTACCGGGGAGCTGTTTTTT.

This clonotype appeared a few times. This clone may be a read error of a much larger clone one base away. This sequence joins TRBV15 and TRBJ2-5, with 8 bases aligning to TRBD1. The CDR3 sequence is 18 residues long. V was pared by 0 bases and J by 5 bases, with 14 bases of the junction left unmatched. CDR1 is LNHNV, CDR2 YYDKDF, per germline (reference sequence). This chain's CDR3 is CATSREIGGQGAWETQYF. The DNA of the CDR3 is TGTGCCACCAGCAGAGAGATAGGGGGTCAGGGGGCTTGGGAGACCCAGTACTTC.

The J gene is TRBJ1-5, the V gene TRBV21-1. TRBV21-1 is flagged as a pseudogene. The CDR3 is 16 residues long. CDR3 sequence reads: CASSSKNGVSEEPQHF. CDR3 in DNA: TGTGCCAGCAGCTCCAAAAATGGGGTCAGCGAGGAGCCCCAGCATTTT.

V usage is TRBV12-3 or TRBV12-4 and J usage is TRBJ2-1, with no clear D. The CDR3 loop spans 16 amino acids. The V end lost 6 bases, the J end lost 6 bases, and 21 bases lay between the germline ends. As DNA, the CDR3 is TGTGCCAGCAGCCACCCTAAGGGCTGGCTCTCCAATGAGCAGTTCTTC. It specifies CASSHPKGWLSNEQFF.

The chain couples TRBV30 to TRBJ1-2; D gene ambiguous. The CDR3 spans 15 residues. Trimming left V 0 bases short and J 1 base short, with 12 bases between. The germline V gene has CDR1 GTSNPN and CDR2 SVGIG (reference sequence). The CDR3 nucleotides are TGTGCCTGGAGTGTGGTCCCGAGGTTTAACTATGGCTACACCTTC. Residues: CAWSVVPRFNYGYTF.